One TCR beta chain is described in this entry. One end of the junction fails to match germline, which may point to a read error. This sample was taken from a study of tumor-infiltrating lymphocytes in primary liver carcinoma. The researchers produced TCR beta cDNA from approximately 0.45 ug total RNA with a constant-region primer. It was through three nested multiplex PCR rounds of slightly modified ARM-PCR that TCR beta libraries arose. TCRdb re-called the multiplex PCR reads through MiXCR, storing one row per CDR3 protein. The sample records roughly 50,000 distinct CDR3 sequences, about 68% being singletons. Starting material for RNA and DNA co-extraction consisted of roughly 17-31 mg of unsorted bulk tissue. Five distinct regions per tumor were sampled. The receptor was derived from a man in his forties with primary liver carcinoma and hepatitis B virus infection. Source material: liver tumor tissue from sampling region 2. Subset indicated: tumor region T2, inferior pole.

The CDR3 loop is CASSLRQGGAGELFF. The CDR3, as DNA: TGCGCCAGCAGCCTGAGACAGGGAGGAGCCGGGGAGTTGTTTTTT. The chain uses TRBV4-1 and TRBJ2-2; possibly TRBD1 for D (7 bases). The germline V gene has CDR1 MGHRA and CDR2 YSYEKL. The CDR3 totals 15 residues.